This T cell receptor beta chain was sequenced for a study of cytomegalovirus exposure and HLA in healthy donors. PCR employed 60 Vbeta and 13 Jbeta primers. Measured with immunoSEQ multiplex PCR; TCRdb has only the in-frame clones, and not every one. The data show roughly 110,000 clones, with 70% to 80% seen just once and approximately 3.1% held by the top ten. The receptor was isolated from a woman between 18 and 30 years old in good health and CMV-seropositive. The sequenced sample consisted of PBMCs.

CDR3 nucleotide sequence: TGTGCCAGCAGCCCTATCGACAGGGGTCCCCCCGATACGCAGTATTTT. It codes for CASSPIDRGPPDTQYF. The J gene is TRBJ2-3, the V gene TRBV5-6; TRBD1 matches 8 bases. V trimming: 4 bases; J trimming: 6 bases; junction bases outside the gene matches: 13. Germline lookup yields CDR1 SGHDT and CDR2 YYEEEE. This CDR3 has 16 amino acids.